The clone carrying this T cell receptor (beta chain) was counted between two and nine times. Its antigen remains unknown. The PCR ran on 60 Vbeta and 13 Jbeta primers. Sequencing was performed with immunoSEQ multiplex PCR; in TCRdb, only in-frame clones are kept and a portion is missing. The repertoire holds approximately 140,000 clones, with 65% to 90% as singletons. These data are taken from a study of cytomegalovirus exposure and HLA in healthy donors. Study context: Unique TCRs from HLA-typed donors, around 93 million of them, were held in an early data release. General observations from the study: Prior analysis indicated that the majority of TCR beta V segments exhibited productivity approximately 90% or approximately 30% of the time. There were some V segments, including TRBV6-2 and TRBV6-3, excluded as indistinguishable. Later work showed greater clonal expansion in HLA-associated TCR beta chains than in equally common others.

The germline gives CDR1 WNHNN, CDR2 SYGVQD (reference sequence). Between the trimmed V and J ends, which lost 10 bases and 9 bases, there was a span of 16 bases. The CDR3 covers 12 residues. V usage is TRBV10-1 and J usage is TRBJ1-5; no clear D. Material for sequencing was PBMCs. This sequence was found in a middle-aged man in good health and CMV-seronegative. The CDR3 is CATGATSRPQHF. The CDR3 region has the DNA TGCGCCACCGGTGCGACTTCTCGGCCCCAGCATTTT.